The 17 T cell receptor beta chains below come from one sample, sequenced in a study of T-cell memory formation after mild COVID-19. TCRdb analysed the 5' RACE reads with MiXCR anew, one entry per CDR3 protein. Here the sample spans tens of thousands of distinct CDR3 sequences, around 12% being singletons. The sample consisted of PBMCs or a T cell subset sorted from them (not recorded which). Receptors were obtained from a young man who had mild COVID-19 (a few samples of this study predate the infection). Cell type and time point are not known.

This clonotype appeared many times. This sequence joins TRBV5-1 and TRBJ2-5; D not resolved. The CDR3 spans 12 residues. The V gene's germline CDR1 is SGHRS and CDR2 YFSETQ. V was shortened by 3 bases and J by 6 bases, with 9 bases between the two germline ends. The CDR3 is CASSSNFQTQYF. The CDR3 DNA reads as TGCGCCAGCAGCTCAAACTTCCAGACCCAGTACTTC.

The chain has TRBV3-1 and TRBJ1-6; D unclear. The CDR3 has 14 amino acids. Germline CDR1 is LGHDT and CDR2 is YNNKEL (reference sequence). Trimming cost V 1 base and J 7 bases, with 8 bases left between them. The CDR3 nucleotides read TGTGCCAGCAGCCAAGTTGGATGGAATTCACCCCTCCACTTT. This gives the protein CASSQVGWNSPLHF.

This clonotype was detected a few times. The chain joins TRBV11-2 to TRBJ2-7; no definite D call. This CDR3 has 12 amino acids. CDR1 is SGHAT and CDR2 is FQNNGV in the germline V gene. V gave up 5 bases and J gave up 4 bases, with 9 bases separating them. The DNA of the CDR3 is TGTGCCAGCAGCACCGGTCAGTACGAGCAGTACGTC. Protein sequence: CASSTGQYEQYV.

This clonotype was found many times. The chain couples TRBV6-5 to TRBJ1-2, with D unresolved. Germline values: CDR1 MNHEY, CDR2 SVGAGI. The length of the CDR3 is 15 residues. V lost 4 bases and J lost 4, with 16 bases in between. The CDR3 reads CASSSGGGRGYGYTF. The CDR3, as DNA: TGTGCCAGCAGTTCCGGCGGAGGGCGAGGCTATGGCTACACCTTC.

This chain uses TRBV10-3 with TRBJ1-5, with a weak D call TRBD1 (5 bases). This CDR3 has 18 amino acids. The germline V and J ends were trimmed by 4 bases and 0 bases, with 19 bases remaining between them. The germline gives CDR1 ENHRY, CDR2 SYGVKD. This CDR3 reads CAISGGAGAGNSNQPQHF. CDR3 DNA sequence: TGTGCCATCAGTGGAGGGGCTGGCGCCGGGAATAGCAATCAGCCCCAGCATTTT.

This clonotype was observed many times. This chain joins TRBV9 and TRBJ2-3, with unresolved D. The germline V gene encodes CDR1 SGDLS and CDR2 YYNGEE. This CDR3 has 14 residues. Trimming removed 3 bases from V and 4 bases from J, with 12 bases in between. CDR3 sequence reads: CASSEWGFPDTQYF. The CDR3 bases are TGTGCCAGCAGCGAATGGGGTTTCCCAGATACGCAGTATTTT.

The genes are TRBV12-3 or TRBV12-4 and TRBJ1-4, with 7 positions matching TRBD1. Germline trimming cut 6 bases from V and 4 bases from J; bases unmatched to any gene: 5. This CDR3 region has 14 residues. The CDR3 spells CASRGGQVNEKLFF. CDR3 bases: TGTGCCAGCAGGGGCGGACAGGTTAATGAAAAACTGTTTTTT.

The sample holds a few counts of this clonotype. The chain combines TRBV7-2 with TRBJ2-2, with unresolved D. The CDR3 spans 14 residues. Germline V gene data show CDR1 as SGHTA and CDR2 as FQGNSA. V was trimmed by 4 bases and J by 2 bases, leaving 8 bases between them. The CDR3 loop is CASSSPINTGELFF. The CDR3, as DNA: TGTGCCAGCAGCTCCCCCATCAACACCGGGGAGCTGTTTTTT.

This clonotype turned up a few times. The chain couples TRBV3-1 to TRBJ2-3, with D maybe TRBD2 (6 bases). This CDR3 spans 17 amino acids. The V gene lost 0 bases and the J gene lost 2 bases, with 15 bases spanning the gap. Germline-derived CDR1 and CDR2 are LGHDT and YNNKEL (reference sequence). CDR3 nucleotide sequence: TGTGCCAGCAGCCAAGATGGAACTAGCAGGGTCACAGATACGCAGTATTTT. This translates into CASSQDGTSRVTDTQYF.

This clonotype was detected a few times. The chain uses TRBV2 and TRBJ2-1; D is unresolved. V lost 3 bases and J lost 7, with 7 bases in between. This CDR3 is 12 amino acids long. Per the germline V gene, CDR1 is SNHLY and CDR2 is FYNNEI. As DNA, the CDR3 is TGTGCCAGCAGTGAGTATCCTAATGAGCAGTTCTTC. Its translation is CASSEYPNEQFF.

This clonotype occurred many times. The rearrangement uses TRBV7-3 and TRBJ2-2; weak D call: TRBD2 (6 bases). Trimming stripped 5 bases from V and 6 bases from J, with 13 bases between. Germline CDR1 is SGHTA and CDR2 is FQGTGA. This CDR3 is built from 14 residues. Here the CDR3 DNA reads TGTGCCAGCAGCGGGGACCCGGGAGCCGGGGAGCTGTTTTTT. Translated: CASSGDPGAGELFF.

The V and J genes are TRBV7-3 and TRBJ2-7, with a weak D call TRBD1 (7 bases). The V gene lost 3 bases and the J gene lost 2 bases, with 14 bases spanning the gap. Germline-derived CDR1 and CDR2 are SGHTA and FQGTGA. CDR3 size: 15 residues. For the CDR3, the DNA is TGTGCCAGCAGCTTGAGGAGGGGGACAGCCTACGAGCAGTACTTC. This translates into CASSLRRGTAYEQYF.

The CDR3 region is CASSDRGEKLFF. CDR3 nucleotide sequence: TGTGCCAGCAGTGACCGAGGTGAAAAACTGTTTTTT. This chain uses TRBV25-1 with TRBJ1-4, with D unresolved. V shed 3 bases and J shed 7 bases, with 6 bases lying between them. This CDR3 contains 12 residues. Germline values: CDR1 MGHDK, CDR2 SYGVNS.

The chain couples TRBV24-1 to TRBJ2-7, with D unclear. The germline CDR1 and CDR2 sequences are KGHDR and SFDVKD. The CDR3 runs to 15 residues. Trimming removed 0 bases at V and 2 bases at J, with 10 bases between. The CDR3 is CATSDLQVQPYEQYV. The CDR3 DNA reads TGTGCCACCAGTGATTTGCAAGTTCAGCCCTACGAGCAGTACGTC.

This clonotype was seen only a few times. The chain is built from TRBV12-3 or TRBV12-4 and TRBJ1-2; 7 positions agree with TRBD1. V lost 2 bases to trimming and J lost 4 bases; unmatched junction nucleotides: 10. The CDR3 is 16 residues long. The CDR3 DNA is TGTGCCAGCAGTTTAAGCCCTCGGGCAGGGGGCTATGGCTACACCTTC. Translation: CASSLSPRAGGYGYTF.

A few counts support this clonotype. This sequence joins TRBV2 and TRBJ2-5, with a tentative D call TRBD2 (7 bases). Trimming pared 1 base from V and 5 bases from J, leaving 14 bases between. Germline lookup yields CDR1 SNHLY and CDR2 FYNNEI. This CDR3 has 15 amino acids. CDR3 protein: CASSEEAGAPETQYF. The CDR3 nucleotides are TGTGCCAGCAGTGAAGAGGCGGGGGCTCCGGAGACCCAGTACTTC.

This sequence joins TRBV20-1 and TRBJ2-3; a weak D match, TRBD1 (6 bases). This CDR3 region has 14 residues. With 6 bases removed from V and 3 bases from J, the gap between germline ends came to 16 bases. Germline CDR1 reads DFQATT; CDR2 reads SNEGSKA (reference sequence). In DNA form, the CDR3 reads TGCAGTGCGGGGACACAGGGTGTAACAGATACGCAGTATTTT. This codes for CSAGTQGVTDTQYF.